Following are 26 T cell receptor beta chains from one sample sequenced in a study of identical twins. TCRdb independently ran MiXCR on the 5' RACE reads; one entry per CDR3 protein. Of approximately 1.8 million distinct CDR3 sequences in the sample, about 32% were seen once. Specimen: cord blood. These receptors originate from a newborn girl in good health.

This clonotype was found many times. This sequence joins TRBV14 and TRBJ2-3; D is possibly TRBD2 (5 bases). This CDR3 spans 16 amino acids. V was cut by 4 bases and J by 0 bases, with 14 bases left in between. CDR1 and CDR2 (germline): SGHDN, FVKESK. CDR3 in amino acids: CASSPGLIISTDTQYF. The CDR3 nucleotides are TGTGCCAGCAGCCCAGGACTTATCATTAGCACAGATACGCAGTATTTT.

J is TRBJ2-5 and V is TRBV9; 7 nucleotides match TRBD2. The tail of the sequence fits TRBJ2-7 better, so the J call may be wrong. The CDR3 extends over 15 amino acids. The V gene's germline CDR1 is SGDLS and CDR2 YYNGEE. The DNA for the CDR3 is TGTGCCAGCAGCGTAGAGGGAGGGACGGGCTACGAGCAGTACTTC. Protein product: CASSVEGGTGYEQYF.

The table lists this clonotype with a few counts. CDR3 DNA: TGTGCCAGCAGCTTAGGGTCGACTGCTGAAAAACTGTTTTTT. It encodes CASSLGSTAEKLFF. The chain combines TRBV7-9 with TRBJ1-4, with D hard to call. Between the trimmed V and J ends, which lost 1 base and 7 bases, there was a span of 10 bases. The CDR3 runs 14 residues. The V gene's germline CDR1 is SEHNR and CDR2 FQNEAQ (reference sequence).

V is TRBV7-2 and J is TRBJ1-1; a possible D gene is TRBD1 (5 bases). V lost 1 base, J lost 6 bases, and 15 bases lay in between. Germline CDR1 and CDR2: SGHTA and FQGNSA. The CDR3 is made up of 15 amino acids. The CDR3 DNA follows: TGTGCCAGCAGCTTAGGGGGGGGATGGGGCGCTGAAGCTTTCTTT. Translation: CASSLGGGWGAEAFF. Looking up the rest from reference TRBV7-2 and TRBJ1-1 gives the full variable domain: GAGVSQSPSNKVTEKGKDVELRCDPISGHTALYWYRQSLGQGLEFLIYFQGNSAPDKSGLPSDRFSAERTGGSVSTLTIQRTQQEDSAVYLCASSLGGGWGAEAFFGQGTRLTVV.

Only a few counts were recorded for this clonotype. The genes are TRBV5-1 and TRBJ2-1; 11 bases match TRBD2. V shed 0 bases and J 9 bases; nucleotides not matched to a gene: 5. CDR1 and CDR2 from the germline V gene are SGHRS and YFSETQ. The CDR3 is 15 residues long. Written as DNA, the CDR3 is TGCGCCAGCAGCTTGGAACTAGCGGGAGAGAGTGAGCAGTTCTTC. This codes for CASSLELAGESEQFF.

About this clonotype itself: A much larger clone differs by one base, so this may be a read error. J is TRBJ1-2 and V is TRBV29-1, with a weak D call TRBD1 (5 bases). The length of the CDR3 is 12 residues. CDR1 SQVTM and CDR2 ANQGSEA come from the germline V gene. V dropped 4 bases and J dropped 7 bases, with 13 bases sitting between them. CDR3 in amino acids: CSVAKGERGYTF. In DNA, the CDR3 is TGCAGCGTTGCAAAAGGGGAGCGTGGCTACACCTTC.

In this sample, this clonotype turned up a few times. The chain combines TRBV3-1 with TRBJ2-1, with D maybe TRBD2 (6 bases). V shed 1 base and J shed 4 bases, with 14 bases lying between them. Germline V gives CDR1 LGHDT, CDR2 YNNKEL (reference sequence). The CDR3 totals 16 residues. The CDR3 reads CASSQVAGTLYNEQFF. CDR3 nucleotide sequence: TGTGCCAGCAGCCAAGTGGCGGGGACCTTATACAATGAGCAGTTCTTC.

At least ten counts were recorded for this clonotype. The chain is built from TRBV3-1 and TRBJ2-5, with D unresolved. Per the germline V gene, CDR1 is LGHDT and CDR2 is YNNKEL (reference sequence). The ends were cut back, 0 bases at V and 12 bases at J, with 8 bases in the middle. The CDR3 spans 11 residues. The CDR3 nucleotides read TGTGCCAGCAGCCAAGACAGGAGCGAGTACTTC. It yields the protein CASSQDRSEYF.

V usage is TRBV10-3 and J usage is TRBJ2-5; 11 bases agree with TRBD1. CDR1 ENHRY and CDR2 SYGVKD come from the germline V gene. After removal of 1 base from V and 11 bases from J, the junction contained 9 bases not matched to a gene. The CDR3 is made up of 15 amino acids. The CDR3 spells CAISEWDRGYNEQYF. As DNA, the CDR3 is TGTGCCATCAGTGAGTGGGACAGGGGGTACAATGAGCAGTACTTC.

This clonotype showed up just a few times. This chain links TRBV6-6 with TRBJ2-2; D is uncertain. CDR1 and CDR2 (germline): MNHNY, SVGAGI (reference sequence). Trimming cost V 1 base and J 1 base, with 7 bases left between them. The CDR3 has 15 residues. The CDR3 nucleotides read TGTGCCAGCAGTTACTTGACAAGGAACACCGGGGAGCTGTTTTTT. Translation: CASSYLTRNTGELFF.

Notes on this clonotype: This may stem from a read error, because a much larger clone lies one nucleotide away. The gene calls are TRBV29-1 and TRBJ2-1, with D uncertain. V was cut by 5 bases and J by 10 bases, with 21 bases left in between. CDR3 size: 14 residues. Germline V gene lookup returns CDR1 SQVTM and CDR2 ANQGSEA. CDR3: CSVNVERYPYEQFF. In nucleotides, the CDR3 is TGCAGCGTTAACGTCGAAAGGTACCCCTACGAGCAGTTCTTC.

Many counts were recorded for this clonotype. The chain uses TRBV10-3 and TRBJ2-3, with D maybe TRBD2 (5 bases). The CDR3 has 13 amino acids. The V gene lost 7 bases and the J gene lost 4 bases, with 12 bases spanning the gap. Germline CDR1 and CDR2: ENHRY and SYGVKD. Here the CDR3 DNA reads TGTGCCATCAACTTTAGGCGGGCAGATACGCAGTATTTT. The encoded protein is CAINFRRADTQYF.

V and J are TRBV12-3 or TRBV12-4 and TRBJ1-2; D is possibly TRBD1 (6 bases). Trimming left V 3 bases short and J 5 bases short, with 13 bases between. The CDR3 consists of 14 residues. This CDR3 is CASSFGGRGYGYTF. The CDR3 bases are TGTGCCAGCAGTTTCGGGGGGCGGGGGTATGGCTACACCTTC.

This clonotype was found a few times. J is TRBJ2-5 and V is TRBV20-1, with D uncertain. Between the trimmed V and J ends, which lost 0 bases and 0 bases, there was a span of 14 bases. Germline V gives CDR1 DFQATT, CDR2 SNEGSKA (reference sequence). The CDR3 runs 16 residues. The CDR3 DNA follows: TGCAGTGCTAGAGATCGTAGTCACCTGTACCAAGAGACCCAGTACTTC. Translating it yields CSARDRSHLYQETQYF.

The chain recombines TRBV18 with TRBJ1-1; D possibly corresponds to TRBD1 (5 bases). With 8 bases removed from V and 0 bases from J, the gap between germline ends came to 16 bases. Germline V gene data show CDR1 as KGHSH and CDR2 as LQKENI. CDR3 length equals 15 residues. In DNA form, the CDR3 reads TGTGCCAGCACCTTGGGACCGTCCATGAACACTGAAGCTTTCTTT. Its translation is CASTLGPSMNTEAFF.

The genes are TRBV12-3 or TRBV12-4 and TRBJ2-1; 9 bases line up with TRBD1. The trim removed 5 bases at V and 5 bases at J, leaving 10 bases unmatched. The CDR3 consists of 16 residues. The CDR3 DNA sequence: TGTGCCAGCAGTATTCGACAGGGGGGTGGGGACAATGAGCAGTTCTTC. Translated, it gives CASSIRQGGGDNEQFF.

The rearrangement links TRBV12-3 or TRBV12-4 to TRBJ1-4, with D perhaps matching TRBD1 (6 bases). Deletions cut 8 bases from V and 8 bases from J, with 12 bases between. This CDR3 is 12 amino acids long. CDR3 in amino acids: CASGTSKEKLFF. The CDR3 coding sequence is TGTGCCAGCGGGACAAGCAAAGAAAAACTGTTTTTT.

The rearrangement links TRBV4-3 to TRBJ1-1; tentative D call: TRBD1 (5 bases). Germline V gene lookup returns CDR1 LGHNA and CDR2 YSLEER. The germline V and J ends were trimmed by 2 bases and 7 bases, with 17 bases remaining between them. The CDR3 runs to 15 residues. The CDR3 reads CASSQSGGRPGEAFF. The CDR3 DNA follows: TGCGCCAGCAGCCAATCCGGGGGGAGACCGGGTGAAGCTTTCTTT.

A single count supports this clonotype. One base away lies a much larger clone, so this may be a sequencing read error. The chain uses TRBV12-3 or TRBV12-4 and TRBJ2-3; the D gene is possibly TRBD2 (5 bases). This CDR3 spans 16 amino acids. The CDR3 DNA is TGTGCCAGCAGTTTCGTTTCCATCTCTAGCACAGATATGCAGTATTTT. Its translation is CASSFVSISSTDMQYF.

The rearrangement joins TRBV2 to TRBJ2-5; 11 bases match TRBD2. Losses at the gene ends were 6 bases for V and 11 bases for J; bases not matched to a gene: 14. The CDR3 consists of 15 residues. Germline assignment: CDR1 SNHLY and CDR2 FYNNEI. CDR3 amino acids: CASRTLAGGWNEQYF. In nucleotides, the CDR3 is TGTGCCAGCAGGACCCTAGCGGGGGGATGGAATGAGCAGTACTTC.

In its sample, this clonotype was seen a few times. CDR3 residues: CAISETSAGSYNEQFF. CDR3 bases: TGTGCCATCTCAGAGACTAGCGCTGGCTCCTACAATGAGCAGTTCTTC. The chain links TRBV10-3 to TRBJ2-1, with 8 nucleotides matching TRBD2. V lost 8 bases and J lost 0; bases outside the gene matches: 9. CDR3 length equals 16 residues. Germline V CDR1 and CDR2: ENHRY, SYGVKD.

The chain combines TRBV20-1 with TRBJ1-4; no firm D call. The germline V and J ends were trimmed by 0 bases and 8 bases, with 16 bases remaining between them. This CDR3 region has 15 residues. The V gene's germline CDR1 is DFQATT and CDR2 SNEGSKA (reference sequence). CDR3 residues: CSARDRGRREEKLFF. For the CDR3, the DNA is TGCAGTGCTAGAGATCGCGGGAGGAGAGAAGAAAAACTGTTTTTT.

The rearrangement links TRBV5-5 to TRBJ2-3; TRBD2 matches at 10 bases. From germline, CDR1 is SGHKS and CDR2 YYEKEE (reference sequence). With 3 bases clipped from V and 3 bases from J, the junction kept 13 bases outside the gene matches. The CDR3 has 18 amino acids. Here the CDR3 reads CASSSPRGLAGVTDTQYF. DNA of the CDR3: TGTGCCAGCAGCTCCCCCCGGGGTCTAGCGGGAGTTACAGATACGCAGTATTTT.

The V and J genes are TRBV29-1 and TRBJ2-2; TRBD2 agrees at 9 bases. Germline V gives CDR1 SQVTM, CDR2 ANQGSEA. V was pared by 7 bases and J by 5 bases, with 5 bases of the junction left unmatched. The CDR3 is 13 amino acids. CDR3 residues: CSGSGSGTGELFF. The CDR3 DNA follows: TGCAGCGGTAGCGGGAGCGGGACCGGGGAGCTGTTTTTT.

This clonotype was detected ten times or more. CDR3 amino acids: CASSQDPRFYADTQYF. For the CDR3, the DNA is TGTGCCAGCAGCCAAGATCCTAGGTTTTATGCAGATACGCAGTATTTT. This chain uses TRBV3-1 with TRBJ2-3; no reliable D call. Trimming removed 0 bases from V and 4 bases from J, with 14 bases in between. Germline CDR1 reads LGHDT; CDR2 reads YNNKEL (reference sequence). The CDR3 loop spans 16 amino acids.

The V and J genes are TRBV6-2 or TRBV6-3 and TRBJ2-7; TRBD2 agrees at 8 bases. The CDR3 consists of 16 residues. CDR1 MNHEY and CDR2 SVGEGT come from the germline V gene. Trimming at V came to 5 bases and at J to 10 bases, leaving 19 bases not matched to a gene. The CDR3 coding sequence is TGTGCCAGCAGTGGCGGACTAGCTCCTGTGAGTTCGCCCCAGTACTTC. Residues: CASSGGLAPVSSPQYF.